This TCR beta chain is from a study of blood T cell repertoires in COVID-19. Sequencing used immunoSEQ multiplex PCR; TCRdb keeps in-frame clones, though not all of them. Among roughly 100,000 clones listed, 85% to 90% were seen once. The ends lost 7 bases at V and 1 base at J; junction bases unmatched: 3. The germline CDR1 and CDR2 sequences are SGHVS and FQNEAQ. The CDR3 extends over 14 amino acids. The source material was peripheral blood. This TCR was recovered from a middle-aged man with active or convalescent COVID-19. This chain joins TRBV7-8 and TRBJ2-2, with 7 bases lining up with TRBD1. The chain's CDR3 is CASKWTGNTGELFF. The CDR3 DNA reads TGTGCCAGCAAATGGACAGGGAACACCGGGGAGCTGTTTTTT.